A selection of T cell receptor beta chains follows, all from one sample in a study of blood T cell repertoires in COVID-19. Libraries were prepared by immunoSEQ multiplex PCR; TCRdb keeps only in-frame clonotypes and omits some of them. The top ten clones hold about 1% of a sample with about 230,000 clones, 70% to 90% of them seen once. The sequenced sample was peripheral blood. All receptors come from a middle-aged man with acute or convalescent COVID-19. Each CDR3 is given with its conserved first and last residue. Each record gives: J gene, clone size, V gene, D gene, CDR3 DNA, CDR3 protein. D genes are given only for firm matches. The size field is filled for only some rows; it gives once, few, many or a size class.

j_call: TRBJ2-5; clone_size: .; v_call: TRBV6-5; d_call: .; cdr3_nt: TGTGCCAGTGTATGGACAGAAGAGACCCAGTACTTC; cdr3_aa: CASVWTEETQYF
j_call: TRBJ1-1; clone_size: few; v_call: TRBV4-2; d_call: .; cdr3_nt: TGTGCCAGCAGCCACCCCCAGGGCACTGAAGCTTTCTTT; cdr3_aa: CASSHPQGTEAFF
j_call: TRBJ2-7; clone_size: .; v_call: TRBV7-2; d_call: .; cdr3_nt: TGTGCCAGCGGGATTTACGGGGTGTTGTACGAGCAGTACTTC; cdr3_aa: CASGIYGVLYEQYF
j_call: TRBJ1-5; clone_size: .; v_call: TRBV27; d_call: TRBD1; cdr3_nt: TGTGCCAGCAGTTCACAGACCCTACAGGGGGCCAACCAGCCCCAGCATTTT; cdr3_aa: CASSSQTLQGANQPQHF
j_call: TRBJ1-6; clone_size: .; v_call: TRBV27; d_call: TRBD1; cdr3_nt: TGTGCCAGCAGTTTATCAACAGGGGAGGATTCACCCCTCCACTTT; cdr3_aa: CASSLSTGEDSPLHF
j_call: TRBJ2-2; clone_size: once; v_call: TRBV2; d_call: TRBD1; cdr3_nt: TGTGCCAGCAGTGATAGTCCAGGGGGCCCCAACACCGGGGAGCTGTTTTTT; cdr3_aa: CASSDSPGGPNTGELFF
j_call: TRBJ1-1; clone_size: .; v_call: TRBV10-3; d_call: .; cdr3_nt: TGTGCCATCAGTAACTCCGGGTCCATGAACACTGAAGCTTTCTTT; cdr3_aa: CAISNSGSMNTEAFF
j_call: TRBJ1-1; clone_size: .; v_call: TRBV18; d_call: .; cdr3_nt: TGTGCCAGCTACCTCTCCAGACAGTTGATCCAGAACACTGAAGCTTTCTTT; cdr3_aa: CASYLSRQLIQNTEAFF
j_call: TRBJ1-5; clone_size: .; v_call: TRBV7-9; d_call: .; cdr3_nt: TGTGCCAGCAGCCAGCGGGTAGGGTACGATAGCAATCAGCCCCAGCATTTT; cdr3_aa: CASSQRVGYDSNQPQHF
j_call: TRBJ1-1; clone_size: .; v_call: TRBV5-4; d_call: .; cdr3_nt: TGTGCCAGCAGCCAGACAGGCTATCGGGAAGCTTTCTTT; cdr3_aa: CASSQTGYREAFF
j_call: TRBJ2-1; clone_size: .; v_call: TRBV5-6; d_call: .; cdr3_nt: TGTGCCAGCAGCTTGATTAGAGGTGGTGAGCAGTTCTTC; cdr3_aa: CASSLIRGGEQFF
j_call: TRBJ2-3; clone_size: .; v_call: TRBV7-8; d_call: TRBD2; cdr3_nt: TGTGCCAGCAGCTCTAGCGGGGCGGGCACAGATACGCAGTATTTT; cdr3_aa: CASSSSGAGTDTQYF
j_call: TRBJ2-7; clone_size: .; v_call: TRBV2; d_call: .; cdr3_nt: TGTGCCAGCAGTGGAGGTTGGAGACTGGACTACGAGCAGTACTTC; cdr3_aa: CASSGGWRLDYEQYF
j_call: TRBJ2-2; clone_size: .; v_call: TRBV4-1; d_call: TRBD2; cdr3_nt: TGCGCCAGCAGCCAACAGCCTAGCGGGGTCACCGGGGAGCTGTTTTTT; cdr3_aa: CASSQQPSGVTGELFF
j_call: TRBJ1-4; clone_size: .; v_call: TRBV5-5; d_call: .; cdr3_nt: TGTGCCAGCAGTAACCCCTCGACAATCTCGGCTGAAAAACTGTTTTTT; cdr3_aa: CASSNPSTISAEKLFF
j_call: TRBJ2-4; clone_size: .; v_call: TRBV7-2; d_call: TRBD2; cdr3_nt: TGTGCCAGCAGTGAGCGGGGTATCATTCAGTACTTC; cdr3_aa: CASSERGIIQYF
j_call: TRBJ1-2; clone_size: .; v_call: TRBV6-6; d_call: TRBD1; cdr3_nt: TGTGCCAGCAGCCGCGGACAGGGGGGCTACTATGGCTACACCTTC; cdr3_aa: CASSRGQGGYYGYTF
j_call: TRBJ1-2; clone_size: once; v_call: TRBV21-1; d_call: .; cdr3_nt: TGTGCCAGCAGCATCCGGACAGGGTACGACTATGGCTACACCTTC; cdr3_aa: CASSIRTGYDYGYTF
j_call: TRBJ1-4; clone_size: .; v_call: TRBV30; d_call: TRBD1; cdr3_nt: TGTGCCTGGAGTGTACTAGGGGGCCCTAATGAAAAACTGTTTTTT; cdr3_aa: CAWSVLGGPNEKLFF
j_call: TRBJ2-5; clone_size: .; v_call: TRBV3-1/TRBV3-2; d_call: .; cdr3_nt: TGTGCCAGCAGCCAAGATAAAACCCAGTACTTC; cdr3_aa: CASSQDKTQYF
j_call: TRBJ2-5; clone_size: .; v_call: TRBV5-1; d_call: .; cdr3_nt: TGCGCCAGCAGCCTGCCCGGGAGCCAAGAGACCCAGTACTTC; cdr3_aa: CASSLPGSQETQYF
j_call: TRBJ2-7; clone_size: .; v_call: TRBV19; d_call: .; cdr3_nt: TGTGCCAGTAGTATTATCGGGACATTGCCTTACGAGCAGTACTTC; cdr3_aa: CASSIIGTLPYEQYF
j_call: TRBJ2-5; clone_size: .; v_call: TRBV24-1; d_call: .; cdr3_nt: TGTGCCACCAGTGACCCCGGGACTCCCCTAGAGACCCAGTACTTC; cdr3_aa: CATSDPGTPLETQYF
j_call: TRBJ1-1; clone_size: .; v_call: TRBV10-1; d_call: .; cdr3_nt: TGCGCCAGCATTAGGGGGGGGTGGGCTTTCTTT; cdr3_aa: CASIRGGWAFF
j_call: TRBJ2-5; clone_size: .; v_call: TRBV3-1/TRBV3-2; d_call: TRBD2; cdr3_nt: TGTGCCAGCAGCCAAGAAGGCAGCGGGGGTCAAGAGACCCAGTACTTC; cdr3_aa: CASSQEGSGGQETQYF
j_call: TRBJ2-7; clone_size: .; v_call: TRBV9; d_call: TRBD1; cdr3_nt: TGTGCCAGCACCAGACAGGGGGAGGGTGCTTACTACGAGCAGTACTTC; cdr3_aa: CASTRQGEGAYYEQYF
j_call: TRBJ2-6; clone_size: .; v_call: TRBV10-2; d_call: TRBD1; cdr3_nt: TGCGCCAGCAGTGCCGGGACAGGGGCCGTCCTGACTTTC; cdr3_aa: CASSAGTGAVLTF
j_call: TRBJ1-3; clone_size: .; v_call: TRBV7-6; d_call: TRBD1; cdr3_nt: TGTGCCAGCAGCCAACAGGGGTTCTCTGGAAACACCATATATTTT; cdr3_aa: CASSQQGFSGNTIYF
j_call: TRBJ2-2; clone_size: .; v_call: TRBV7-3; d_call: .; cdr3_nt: TGTGCCAGCAGCTTCAGGGGGGTAGGAACCGGGGAGCTGTTTTTT; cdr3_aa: CASSFRGVGTGELFF
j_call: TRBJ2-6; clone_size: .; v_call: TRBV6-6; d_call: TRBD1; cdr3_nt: TGTGCCGTCCGGGACAGGGGGACTGGGGCCAACGTCCTGACTTTC; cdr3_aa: CAVRDRGTGANVLTF
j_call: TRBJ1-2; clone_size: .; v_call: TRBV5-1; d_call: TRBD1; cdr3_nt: TGCGCCAGCAGCTTTGACAGGGGCCCCAACTATGGCTACACCTTC; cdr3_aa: CASSFDRGPNYGYTF
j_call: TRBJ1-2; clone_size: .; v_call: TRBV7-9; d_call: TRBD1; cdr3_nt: TGTGCCAGCAGCTTAGCGGGACAGGGGGCCTACACCTTC; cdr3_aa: CASSLAGQGAYTF
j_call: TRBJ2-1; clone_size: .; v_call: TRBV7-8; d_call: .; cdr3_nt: TGTGCCAGCAGCTTAGCGCGAACGCGGGATGAGCAGTTCTTC; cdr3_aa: CASSLARTRDEQFF
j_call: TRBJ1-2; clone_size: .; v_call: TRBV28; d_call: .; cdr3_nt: TGTGCCAGCAGTCCCGACCCCCTGGTTGAGGTTAACTATGGCTACACCTTC; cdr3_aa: CASSPDPLVEVNYGYTF
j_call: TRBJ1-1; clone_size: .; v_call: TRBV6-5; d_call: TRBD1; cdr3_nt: TGTGCCAGCAGTTATCAACAGGGGTCTTTAGGCACTGAAGCTTTCTTT; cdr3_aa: CASSYQQGSLGTEAFF
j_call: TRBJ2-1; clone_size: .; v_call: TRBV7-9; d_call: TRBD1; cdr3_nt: TGTGCCAGCAGCTTGTTGACAGGGGGCTTAACTGAGCAGTTCTTC; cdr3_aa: CASSLLTGGLTEQFF
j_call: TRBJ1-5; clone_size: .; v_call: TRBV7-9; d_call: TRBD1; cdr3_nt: TGTGCCAGCGGGGACAGCTATAGCAATCAGCCCCAGCATTTT; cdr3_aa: CASGDSYSNQPQHF
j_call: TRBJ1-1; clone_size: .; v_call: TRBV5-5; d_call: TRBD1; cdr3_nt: TGTGCCAGCAGATCAAACAGGGGGTTGAACACTGAAGCTTTCTTT; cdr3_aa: CASRSNRGLNTEAFF
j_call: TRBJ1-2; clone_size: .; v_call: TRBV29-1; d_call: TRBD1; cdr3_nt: TGCAGCGTCAGGGGGGTTGGCTATGGCTACACCTTC; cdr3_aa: CSVRGVGYGYTF
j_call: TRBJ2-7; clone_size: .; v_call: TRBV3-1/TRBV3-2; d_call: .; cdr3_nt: TGTGCCAGCAGCCAAGGATGGGCCGCACGCTCCTACGAGCAGTACTTC; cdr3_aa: CASSQGWAARSYEQYF
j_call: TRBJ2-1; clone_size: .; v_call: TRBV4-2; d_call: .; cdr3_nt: TGTGCCAGCAGCCAAACCCCGGACAACTCTTTCAATGAGCAGTTCTTC; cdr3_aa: CASSQTPDNSFNEQFF
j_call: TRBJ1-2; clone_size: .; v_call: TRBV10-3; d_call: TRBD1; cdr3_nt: TGTGCCATCAGTGAGTCAAGGGACAGGAGGGAAAACTATGGCTACACCTTC; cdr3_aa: CAISESRDRRENYGYTF
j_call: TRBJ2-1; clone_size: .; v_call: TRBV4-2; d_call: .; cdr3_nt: TGTGCCAGCAGCTCACGACAGACCTACAATGAGCAGTTCTTC; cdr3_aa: CASSSRQTYNEQFF
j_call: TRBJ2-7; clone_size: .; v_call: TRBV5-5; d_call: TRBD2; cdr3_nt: TGTGCCAGCCGCGGACTAGCGGGAGTGGGTGAGCAGTACTTC; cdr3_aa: CASRGLAGVGEQYF
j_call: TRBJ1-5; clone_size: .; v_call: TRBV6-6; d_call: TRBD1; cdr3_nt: TGTGCCAGCAGTCTCCGGGACAGGGGGTATTTAGGCAATCAGCCCCAGCATTTT; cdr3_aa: CASSLRDRGYLGNQPQHF
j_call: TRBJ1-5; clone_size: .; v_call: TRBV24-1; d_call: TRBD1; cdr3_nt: TGTGCCACCAGTGCCCAAGGGACAGGCGCGAATCAGCCCCAGCATTTT; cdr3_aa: CATSAQGTGANQPQHF
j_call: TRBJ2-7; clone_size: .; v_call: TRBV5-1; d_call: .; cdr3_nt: TGCGCCAGCAGCTTGGGACAGCGAATCTACGAGCAGTACTTC; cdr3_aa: CASSLGQRIYEQYF
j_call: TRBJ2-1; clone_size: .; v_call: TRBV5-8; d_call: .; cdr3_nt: TGTGCCAGCAGCTTGGCTGGAAGAGGGAATGAGCAGTTCTTC; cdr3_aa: CASSLAGRGNEQFF
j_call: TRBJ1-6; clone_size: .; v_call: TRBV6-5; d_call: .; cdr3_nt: TGTGCCAGCACCCGCAGCTCCTATAATTCACCCCTCCACTTT; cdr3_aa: CASTRSSYNSPLHF
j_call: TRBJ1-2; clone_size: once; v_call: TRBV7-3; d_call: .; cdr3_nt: TGTGCCAGCAGCTTTATACAGGGCAACTATGGCTACACCTTC; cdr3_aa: CASSFIQGNYGYTF
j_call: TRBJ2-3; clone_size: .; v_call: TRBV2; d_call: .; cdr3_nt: TGTGCCAGCAGGAAGGAGGGGCTAGCTAGCACAGATACGCAGTATTTT; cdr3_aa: CASRKEGLASTDTQYF
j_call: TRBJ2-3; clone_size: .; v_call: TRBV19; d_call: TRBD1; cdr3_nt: TGTGCCAGTAAAGGACAGGGGCAGAGGATTACAGATACGCAGTATTTT; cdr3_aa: CASKGQGQRITDTQYF
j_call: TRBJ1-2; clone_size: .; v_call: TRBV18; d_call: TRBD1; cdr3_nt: TGTGCCAGCTCACAATCCCGGGACAGGGGCGATGGCTACACCTTC; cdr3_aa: CASSQSRDRGDGYTF